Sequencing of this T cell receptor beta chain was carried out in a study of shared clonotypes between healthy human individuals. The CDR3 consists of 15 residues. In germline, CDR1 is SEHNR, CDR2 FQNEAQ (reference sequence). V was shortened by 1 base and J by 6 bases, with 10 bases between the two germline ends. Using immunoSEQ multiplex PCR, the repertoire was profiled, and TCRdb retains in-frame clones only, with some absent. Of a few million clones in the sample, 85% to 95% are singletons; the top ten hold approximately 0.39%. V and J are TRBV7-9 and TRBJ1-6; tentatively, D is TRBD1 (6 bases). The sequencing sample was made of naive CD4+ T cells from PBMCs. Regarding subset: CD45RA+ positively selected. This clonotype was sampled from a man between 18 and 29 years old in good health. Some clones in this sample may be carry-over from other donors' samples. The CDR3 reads CASSLVQGGNSPLHF. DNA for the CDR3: TGTGCCAGCAGCTTAGTACAGGGAGGTAATTCACCCCTCCACTTT.